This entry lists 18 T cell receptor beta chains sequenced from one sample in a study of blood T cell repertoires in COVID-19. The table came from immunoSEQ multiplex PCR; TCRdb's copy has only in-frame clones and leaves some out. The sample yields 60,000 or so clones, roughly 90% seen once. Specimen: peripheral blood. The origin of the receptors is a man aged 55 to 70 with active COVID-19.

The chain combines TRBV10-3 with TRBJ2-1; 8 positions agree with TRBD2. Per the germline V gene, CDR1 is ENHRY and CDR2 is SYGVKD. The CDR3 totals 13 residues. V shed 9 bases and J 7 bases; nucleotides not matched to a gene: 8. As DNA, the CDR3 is TGTGCCATAGACCGGGAGGGCCGAAATGAGCAGTTCTTC. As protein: CAIDREGRNEQFF.

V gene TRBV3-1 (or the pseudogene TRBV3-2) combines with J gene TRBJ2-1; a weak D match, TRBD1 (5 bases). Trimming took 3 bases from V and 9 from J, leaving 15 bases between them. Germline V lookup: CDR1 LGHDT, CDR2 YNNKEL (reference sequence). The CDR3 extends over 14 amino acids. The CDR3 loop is CASSQGPTQGEQFF. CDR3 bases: TGTGCCAGCAGCCAGGGGCCGACCCAGGGTGAGCAGTTCTTC.

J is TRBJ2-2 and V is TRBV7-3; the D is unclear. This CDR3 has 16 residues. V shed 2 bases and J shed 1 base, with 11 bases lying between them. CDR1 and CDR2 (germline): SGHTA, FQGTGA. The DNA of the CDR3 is TGTGCCAGCAGCTTAGATCCTCCAGGGAACACCGGGGAGCTGTTTTTT. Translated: CASSLDPPGNTGELFF.

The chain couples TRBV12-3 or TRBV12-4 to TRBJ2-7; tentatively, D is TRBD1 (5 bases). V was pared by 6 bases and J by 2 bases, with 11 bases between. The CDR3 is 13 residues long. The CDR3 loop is CASRTTGTYEQYF. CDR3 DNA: TGTGCCAGCAGAACTACAGGAACCTACGAGCAGTACTTC.

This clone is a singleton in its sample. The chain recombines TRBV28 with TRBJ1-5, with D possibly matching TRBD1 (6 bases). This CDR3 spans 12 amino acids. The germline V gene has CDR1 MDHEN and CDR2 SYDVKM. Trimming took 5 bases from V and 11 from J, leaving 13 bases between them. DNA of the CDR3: TGTGCCAGCAGTCCCTCAGGGGATGCCCAGCATTTT. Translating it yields CASSPSGDAQHF.

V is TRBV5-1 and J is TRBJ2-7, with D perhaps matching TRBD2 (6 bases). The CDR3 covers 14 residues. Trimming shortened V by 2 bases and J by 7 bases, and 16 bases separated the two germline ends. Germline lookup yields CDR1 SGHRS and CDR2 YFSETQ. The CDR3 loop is CASSFPSEGSEQYF. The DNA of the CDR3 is TGCGCCAGCAGCTTTCCTAGCGAGGGGTCTGAGCAGTACTTC.

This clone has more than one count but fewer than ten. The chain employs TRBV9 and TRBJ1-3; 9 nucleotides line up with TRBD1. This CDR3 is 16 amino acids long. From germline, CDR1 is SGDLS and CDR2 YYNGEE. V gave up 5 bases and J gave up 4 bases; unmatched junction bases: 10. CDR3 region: CASSRSDRGSGNTIYF. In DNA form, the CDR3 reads TGTGCCAGCAGTCGGTCTGACAGGGGGTCAGGAAACACCATATATTTT.

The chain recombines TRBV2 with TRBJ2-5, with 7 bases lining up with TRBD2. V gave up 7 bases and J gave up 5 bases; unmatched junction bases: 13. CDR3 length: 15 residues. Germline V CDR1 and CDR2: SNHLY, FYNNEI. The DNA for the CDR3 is TGTGCCAGCACCTCGGGACTCATGCGGGGGGAGACCCAGTACTTC. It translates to CASTSGLMRGETQYF. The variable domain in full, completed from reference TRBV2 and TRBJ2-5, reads EPEVTQTPSHQVTQMGQEVILRCVPISNHLYFYWYRQILGQKVEFLVSFYNNEISEKSEIFDDQFSVERPDGSNFTLKIRSTKLEDSAMYFCASTSGLMRGETQYFGPGTRLLVL.

The CDR3, as DNA: TGTGCCTGGAGTCCCAGGGGCGATACGCAGTATTTT. It specifies CAWSPRGDTQYF. This chain links TRBV30 with TRBJ2-3, with D possibly matching TRBD1 (6 bases). With 2 bases removed from V and 6 bases from J, the gap between germline ends came to 9 bases. The CDR3 spans 12 residues. Germline CDR1 and CDR2: GTSNPN and SVGIG (reference sequence).

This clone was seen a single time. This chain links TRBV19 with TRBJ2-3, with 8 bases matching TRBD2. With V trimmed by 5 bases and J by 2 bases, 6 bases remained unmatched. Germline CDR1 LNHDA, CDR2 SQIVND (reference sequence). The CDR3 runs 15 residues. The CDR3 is CASSSGTRITDTQYF. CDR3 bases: TGTGCCAGTAGTTCAGGGACTAGGATCACAGATACGCAGTATTTT.

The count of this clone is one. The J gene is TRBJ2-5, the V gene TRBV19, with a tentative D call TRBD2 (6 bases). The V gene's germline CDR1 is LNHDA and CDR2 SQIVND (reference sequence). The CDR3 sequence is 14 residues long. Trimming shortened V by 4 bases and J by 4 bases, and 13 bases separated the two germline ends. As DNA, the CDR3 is TGTGCCAGTAGTACAACAGGTAGCGGAGAGACCCAGTACTTC. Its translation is CASSTTGSGETQYF. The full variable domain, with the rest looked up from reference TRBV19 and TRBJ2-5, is DGGITQSPKYLFRKEGQNVTLSCEQNLNHDAMYWYRQDPGQGLRLIYYSQIVNDFQKGDIAEGYSVSREKKESFPLTVTSAQKNPTAFYLCASSTTGSGETQYFGPGTRLLVL.

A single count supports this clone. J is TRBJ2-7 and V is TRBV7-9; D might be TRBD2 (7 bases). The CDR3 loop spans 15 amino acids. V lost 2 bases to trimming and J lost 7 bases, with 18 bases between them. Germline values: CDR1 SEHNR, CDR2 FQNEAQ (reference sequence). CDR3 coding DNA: TGTGCCAGCAGCTTATTGGGAGGGGGGGCCAGGGAGCAGTACTTC. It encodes CASSLLGGGAREQYF.

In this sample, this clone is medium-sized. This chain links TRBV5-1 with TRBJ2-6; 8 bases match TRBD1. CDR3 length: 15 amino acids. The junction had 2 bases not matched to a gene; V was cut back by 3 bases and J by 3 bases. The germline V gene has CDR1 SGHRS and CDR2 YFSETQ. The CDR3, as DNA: TGCGCCAGCAGCTCGGACAGGGTTGGGGCCAACGTCCTGACTTTC. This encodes CASSSDRVGANVLTF.

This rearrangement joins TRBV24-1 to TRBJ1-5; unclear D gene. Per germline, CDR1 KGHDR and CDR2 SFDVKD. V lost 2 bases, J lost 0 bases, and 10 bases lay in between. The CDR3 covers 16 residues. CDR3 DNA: TGTGCCACCAGTGATTCTCAGGTACATAGCAATCAGCCCCAGCATTTT. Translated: CATSDSQVHSNQPQHF.

In DNA form, the CDR3 reads TGTGCCAGCGCCTCGACGAGGGCCGGTCTGTATGAGCAGTTCTTC. As protein: CASASTRAGLYEQFF. The chain has TRBV7-2 and TRBJ2-1; TRBD2 is a possible D gene (5 bases). The germline gives CDR1 SGHTA, CDR2 FQGNSA. V was cut by 8 bases and J by 8 bases, with 22 bases left in between. The CDR3 consists of 15 residues. The variable domain in full, with the rest retrieved from reference TRBV7-2 and TRBJ2-1, is GAGVSQSPSNKVTEKGKDVELRCDPISGHTALYWYRQSLGQGLEFLIYFQGNSAPDKSGLPSDRFSAERTGGSVSTLTIQRTQQEDSAVYLCASASTRAGLYEQFFGPGTRLTVL.

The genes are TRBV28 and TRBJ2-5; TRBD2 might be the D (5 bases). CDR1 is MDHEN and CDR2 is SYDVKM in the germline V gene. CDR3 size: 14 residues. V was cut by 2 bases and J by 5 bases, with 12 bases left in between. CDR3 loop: CASSLEGRWETQYF. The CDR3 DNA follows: TGTGCCAGCAGTTTAGAGGGTCGGTGGGAGACCCAGTACTTC.

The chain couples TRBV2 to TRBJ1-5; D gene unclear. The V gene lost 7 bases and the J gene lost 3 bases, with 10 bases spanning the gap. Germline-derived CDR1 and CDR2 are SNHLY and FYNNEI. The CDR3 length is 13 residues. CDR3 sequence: CASTPQANQPQHF. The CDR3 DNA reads TGTGCCAGCACACCCCAAGCCAATCAGCCCCAGCATTTT.

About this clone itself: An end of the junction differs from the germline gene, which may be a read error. The CDR3 DNA sequence: TGCGCCAGCAGCCAAGGTCTAGGCTCCAACAATGAGCAGTTCTTC. Translated: CASSQGLGSNNEQFF. J is TRBJ2-1 and V is TRBV4-3; D remains ambiguous. Per the germline V gene, CDR1 is LGHNA and CDR2 is YSLEER. This CDR3 has 15 residues.